The entry below describes one TCR beta chain. The antigen remains unidentified. This sample is drawn from a study of shared clonotypes between healthy human individuals. Regarding the study as a whole: Depth of sequencing was expected to influence donor clonotype sharing. Generation of non-shared clonotypes was less probable than generation of clonotypes shared by all four donors.

At the deep level, the assay was run. Sequenced by immunoSEQ multiplex PCR; TCRdb stores in-frame clones only, minus some. The data hold 550,000 to 850,000 clones, with roughly two thirds observed a single time. The clonotype was recovered from a woman in her 30s in good health. The specimen was memory CD4+ T cells sorted from blood. This sample's subset: CD45RA-negative fraction.

CDR3 in amino acids: CASSQRGGIVTQYF. The CDR3, as DNA: TGTGCCAGCAGCCAAAGGGGCGGGATTGTGACCCAGTACTTC. The genes are TRBV14 and TRBJ2-5, with D tentatively TRBD2 (6 bases). This CDR3 contains 14 residues. Germline V gene lookup returns CDR1 SGHDN and CDR2 FVKESK. V lost 2 bases, J lost 7 bases, and 14 bases lay in between.